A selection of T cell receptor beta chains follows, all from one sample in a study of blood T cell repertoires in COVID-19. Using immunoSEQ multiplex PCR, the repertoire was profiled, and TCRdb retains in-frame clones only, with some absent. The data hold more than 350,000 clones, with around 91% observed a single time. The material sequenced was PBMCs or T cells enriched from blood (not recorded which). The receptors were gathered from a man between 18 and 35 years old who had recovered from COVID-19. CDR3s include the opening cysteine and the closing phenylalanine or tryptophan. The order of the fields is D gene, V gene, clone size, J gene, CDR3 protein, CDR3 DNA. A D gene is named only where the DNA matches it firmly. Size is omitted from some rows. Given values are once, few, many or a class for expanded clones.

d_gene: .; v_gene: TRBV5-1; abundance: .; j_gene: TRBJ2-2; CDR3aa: CASSPGQSYTGELFF; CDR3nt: TGCGCCAGCAGCCCCGGACAGTCCTACACCGGGGAGCTGTTTTTT
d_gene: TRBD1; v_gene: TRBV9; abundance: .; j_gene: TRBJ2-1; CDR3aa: CASSVEGTGGNEQFF; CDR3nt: TGTGCCAGCAGCGTAGAGGGGACAGGGGGGAATGAGCAGTTCTTC
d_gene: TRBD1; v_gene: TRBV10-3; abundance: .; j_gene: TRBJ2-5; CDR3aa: CAISEPTGPQETQYF; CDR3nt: TGTGCCATCAGTGAGCCGACAGGGCCCCAAGAGACCCAGTACTTC
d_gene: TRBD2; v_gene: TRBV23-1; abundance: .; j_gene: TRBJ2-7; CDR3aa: CASSQLLAAVAYEQYF; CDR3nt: TGCGCCAGCAGTCAACTTCTAGCGGCTGTCGCCTACGAGCAGTACTTC
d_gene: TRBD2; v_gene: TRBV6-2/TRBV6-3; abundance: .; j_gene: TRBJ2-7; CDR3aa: CASSYRLAIDSYEQYF; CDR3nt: TGTGCCAGCAGTTACCGACTAGCGATAGACTCCTACGAGCAGTACTTC
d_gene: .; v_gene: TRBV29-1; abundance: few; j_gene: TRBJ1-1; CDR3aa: CSVEVEAGRAFF; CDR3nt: TGCAGCGTTGAAGTAGAAGCAGGGCGAGCTTTCTTT
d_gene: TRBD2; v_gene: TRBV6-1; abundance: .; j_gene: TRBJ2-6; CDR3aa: CASSEHRLAGGPGANVLTF; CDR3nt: TGTGCCAGCAGTGAACACAGACTAGCGGGGGGCCCTGGGGCCAACGTCCTGACTTTC
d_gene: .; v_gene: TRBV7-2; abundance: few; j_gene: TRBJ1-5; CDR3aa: CASAGSTEQPQHF; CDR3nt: TGTGCCAGCGCGGGGTCGACAGAGCAGCCCCAGCATTTT
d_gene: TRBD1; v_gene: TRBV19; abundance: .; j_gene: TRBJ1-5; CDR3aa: CASRQGASNQPQHF; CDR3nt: TGTGCCAGTCGACAGGGGGCGAGCAATCAGCCCCAGCATTTT
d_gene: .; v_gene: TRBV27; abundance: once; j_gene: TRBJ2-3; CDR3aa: CASSDSGGPTDTQYF; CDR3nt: TGTGCCAGCAGCGACTCGGGGGGCCCCACAGATACGCAGTATTTT
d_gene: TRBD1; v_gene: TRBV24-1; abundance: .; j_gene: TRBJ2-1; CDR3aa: CATSQTGSLLNEQFF; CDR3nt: TGTGCCACCAGCCAGACAGGGAGTTTGTTGAATGAGCAGTTCTTC
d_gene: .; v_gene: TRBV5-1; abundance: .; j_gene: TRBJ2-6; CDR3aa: CASSLERRGLAAGANVLTF; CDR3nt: TGCGCCAGCAGCTTGGAGCGGAGGGGGCTAGCCGCTGGGGCCAACGTCCTGACTTTC
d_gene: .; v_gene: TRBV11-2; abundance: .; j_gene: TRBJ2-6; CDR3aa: CASSASIGQTYSGANVLTF; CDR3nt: TGTGCCAGCAGCGCTAGCATTGGACAGACCTACTCTGGGGCCAACGTCCTGACTTTC
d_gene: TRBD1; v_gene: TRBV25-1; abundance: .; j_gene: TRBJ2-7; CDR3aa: CASSELDGTGSSYEQYF; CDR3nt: TGTGCCAGCAGTGAGCTGGATGGGACAGGGAGCTCCTACGAGCAGTACTTC
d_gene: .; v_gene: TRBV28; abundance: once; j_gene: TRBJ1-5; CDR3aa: CASSYRLRNQPQHF; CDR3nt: TGTGCCAGCAGCTACAGGTTACGCAATCAGCCCCAGCATTTT
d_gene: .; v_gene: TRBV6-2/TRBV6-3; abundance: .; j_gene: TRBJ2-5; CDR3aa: CASSYLSPGQIETQYF; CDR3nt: TGTGCCAGCAGTTACCTTTCGCCAGGGCAGATAGAGACCCAGTACTTC
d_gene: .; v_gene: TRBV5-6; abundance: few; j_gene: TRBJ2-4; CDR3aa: CASSWAGDYIQYF; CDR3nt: TGTGCCAGCAGCTGGGCAGGGGATTACATTCAGTACTTC
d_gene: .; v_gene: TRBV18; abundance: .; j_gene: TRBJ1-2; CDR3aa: CASSPGRANYGYTF; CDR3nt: TGTGCCAGCTCACCAGGGAGAGCTAACTATGGCTACACCTTC
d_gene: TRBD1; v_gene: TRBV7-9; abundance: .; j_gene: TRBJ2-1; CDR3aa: CASSLQGALYNEQFF; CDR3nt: TGTGCCAGCAGCTTACAGGGGGCCTTATACAATGAGCAGTTCTTC
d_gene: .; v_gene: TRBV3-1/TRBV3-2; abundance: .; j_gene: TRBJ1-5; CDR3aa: CASSQERLRKPQHF; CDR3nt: TGTGCCAGCAGCCAAGAGAGGCTCCGTAAGCCCCAGCATTTT
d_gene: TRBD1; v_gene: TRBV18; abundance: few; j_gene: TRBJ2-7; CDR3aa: CASSPGTETRLEQYF; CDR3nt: TGTGCCAGCTCACCAGGGACAGAAACCCGACTCGAGCAGTACTTC
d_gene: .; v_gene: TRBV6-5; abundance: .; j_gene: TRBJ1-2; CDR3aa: CASSYSRESYGYTF; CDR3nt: TGTGCCAGCAGTTACTCGAGGGAGAGCTATGGCTACACCTTC
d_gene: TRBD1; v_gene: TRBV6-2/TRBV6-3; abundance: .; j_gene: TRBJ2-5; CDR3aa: CASNPGTAEETQYF; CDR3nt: TGTGCCAGCAACCCAGGGACAGCTGAAGAGACCCAGTACTTC
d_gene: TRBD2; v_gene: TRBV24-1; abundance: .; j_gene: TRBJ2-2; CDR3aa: CAVGTSGLRETTGELFF; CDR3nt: TGTGCCGTCGGGACTAGCGGCCTAAGGGAAACCACCGGGGAGCTGTTTTTT
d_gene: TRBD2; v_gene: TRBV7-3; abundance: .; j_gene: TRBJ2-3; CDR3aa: CASSRSGSLTDTQYF; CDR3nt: TGTGCCAGCAGCCGTAGCGGGAGCTTGACAGATACGCAGTATTTT
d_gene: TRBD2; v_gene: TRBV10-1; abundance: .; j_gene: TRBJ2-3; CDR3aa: CASSDTSGTSTDTQYF; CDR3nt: TGCGCCAGCAGTGATACTAGCGGGACTAGCACAGATACGCAGTATTTT
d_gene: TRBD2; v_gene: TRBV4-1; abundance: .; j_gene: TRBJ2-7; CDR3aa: CASSPTSGEYEQYF; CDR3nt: TGCGCCAGCAGCCCTACTAGCGGGGAATACGAGCAGTACTTC
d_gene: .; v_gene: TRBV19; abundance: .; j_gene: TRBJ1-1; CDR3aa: CASTHRGGAEAFF; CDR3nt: TGTGCCAGTACCCACCGGGGAGGGGCTGAAGCTTTCTTT
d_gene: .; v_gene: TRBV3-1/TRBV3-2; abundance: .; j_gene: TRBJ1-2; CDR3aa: CASSQGSGGTNYGYTF; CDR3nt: TGTGCCAGCAGCCAGGGGAGCGGAGGTACAAACTATGGCTACACCTTC
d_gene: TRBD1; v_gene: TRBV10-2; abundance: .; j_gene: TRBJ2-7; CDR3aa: CASRTGKGSYEQYF; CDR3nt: TGCGCCAGCAGGACAGGGAAAGGTTCCTACGAGCAGTACTTC
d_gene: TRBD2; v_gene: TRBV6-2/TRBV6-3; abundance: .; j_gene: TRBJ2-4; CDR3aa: CASSYGALAGSGGAKNIQYF; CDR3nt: TGTGCCAGCAGTTATGGAGCTCTAGCGGGATCAGGGGGAGCCAAAAACATTCAGTACTTC
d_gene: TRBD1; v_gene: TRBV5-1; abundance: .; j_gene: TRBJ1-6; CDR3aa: CASSFRTGQGDSPLHF; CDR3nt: TGCGCCAGCAGCTTTAGGACGGGACAGGGGGATTCACCCCTCCACTTT
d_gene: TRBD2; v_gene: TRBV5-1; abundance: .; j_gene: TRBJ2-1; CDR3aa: CASRGLASNNEQFF; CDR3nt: TGCGCCAGCAGGGGACTAGCGTCGAACAATGAGCAGTTCTTC
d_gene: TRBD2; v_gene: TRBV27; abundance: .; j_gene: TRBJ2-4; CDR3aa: CASSLASGGLNIQYF; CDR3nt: TGTGCCAGCAGTCTAGCTTCCGGGGGGTTAAACATTCAGTACTTC
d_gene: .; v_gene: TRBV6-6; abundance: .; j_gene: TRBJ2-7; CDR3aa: CASSYDTLYEQYF; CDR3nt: TGTGCCAGCAGTTACGACACATTATACGAGCAGTACTTC
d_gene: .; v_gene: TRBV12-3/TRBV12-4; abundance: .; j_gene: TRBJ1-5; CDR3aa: CASRSGNQPQHF; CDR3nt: TGTGCCAGCAGGTCGGGCAATCAGCCCCAGCATTTT
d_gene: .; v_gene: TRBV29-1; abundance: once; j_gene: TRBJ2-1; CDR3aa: CSARRGSDYEQFF; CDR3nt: TGCAGCGCCCGACGGGGAAGTGATTATGAGCAGTTCTTC
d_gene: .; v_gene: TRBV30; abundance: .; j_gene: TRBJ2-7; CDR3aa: CAWSHDNSYEQYF; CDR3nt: TGTGCCTGGAGCCATGACAACTCCTACGAGCAGTACTTC
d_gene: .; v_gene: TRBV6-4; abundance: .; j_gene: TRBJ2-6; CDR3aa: CASSVGGLGGANVLTF; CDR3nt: TGTGCCAGCAGTGTTGGAGGGTTGGGTGGGGCCAACGTCCTGACTTTC
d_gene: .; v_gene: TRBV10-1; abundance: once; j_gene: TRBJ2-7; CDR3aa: CASSYAPSGSEQYF; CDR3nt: TGCGCCAGCAGTTATGCGCCCTCAGGGTCCGAGCAGTACTTC
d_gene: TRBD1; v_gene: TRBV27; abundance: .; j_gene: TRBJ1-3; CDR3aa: CASSRQGASGNTIYF; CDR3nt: TGTGCCAGCAGCCGGCAGGGGGCGAGCGGAAACACCATATATTTT
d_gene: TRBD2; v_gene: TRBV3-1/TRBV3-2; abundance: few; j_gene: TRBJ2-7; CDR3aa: CASSPGLAAHEQYF; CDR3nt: TGTGCCAGCAGCCCGGGACTAGCTGCCCACGAGCAGTACTTC
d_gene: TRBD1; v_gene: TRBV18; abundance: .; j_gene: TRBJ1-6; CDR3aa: CASSPGQGGNSPLHF; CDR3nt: TGTGCCAGCTCACCCGGACAGGGTGGTAATTCACCCCTCCACTTT
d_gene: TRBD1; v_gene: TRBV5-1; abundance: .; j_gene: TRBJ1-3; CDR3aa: CASSTGVGGNTIYF; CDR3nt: TGCGCCAGCAGCACAGGGGTTGGTGGAAACACCATATATTTT
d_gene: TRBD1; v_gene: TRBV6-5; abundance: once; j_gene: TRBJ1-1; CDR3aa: CASSTGTGVTEAFF; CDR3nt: TGTGCCAGCAGCACCGGGACAGGGGTCACTGAAGCTTTCTTT
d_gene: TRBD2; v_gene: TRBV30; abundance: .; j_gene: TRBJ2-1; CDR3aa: CAWIIWAGGYNEQFF; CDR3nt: TGTGCCTGGATTATATGGGCGGGGGGCTACAATGAGCAGTTCTTC
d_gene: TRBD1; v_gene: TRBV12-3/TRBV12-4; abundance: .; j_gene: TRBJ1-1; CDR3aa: CASSNQNRGLAFF; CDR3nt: TGTGCCAGCAGTAACCAAAACAGGGGGCTGGCTTTCTTT
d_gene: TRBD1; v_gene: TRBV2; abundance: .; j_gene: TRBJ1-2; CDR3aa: CASSKTGGLSAGDYGYTF; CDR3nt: TGTGCCAGCAGTAAAACAGGGGGTCTCTCCGCTGGGGACTATGGCTACACCTTC
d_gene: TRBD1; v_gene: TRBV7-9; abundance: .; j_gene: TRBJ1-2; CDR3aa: CASSSSSGTGEDGYTF; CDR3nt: TGTGCCAGCAGCTCCTCCTCCGGGACAGGGGAGGATGGCTACACCTTC
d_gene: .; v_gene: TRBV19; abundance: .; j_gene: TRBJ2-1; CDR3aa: CASNPGQSSYNEQFF; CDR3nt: TGTGCCAGTAACCCGGGACAAAGCTCCTACAATGAGCAGTTCTTC
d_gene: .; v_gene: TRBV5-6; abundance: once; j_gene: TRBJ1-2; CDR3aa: CASKVLTGPPLYGYTF; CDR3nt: TGTGCCAGCAAAGTATTAACAGGGCCTCCTTTGTATGGCTACACCTTC
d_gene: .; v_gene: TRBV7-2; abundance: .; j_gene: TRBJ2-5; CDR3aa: CASSPRNQGETQYF; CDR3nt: TGTGCCAGCAGCCCCCGAAATCAGGGAGAGACCCAGTACTTC
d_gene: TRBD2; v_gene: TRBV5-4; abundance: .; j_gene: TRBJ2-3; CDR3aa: CATQLRRGAGTDTQYF; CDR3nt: TGTGCCACCCAGCTTAGGCGGGGGGCAGGCACAGATACGCAGTATTTT
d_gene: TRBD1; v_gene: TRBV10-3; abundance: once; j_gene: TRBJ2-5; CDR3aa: CAISGDRGGETQYF; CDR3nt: TGTGCCATCAGTGGGGACAGGGGAGGGGAGACCCAGTACTTC
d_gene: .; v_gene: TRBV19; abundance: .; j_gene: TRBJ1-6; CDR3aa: CASSAAGRNSPLHF; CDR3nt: TGTGCCAGTAGTGCGGCAGGGCGGAATTCACCCCTCCACTTT
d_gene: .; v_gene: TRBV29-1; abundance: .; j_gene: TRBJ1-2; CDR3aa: CSAKRGGAGYGYTF; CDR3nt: TGCAGCGCTAAGAGGGGGGGCGCTGGCTATGGCTACACCTTC
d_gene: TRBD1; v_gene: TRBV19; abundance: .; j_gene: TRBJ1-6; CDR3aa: CASRTGGADSPLHF; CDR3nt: TGTGCCAGTAGGACAGGGGGCGCCGATTCACCCCTCCACTTT
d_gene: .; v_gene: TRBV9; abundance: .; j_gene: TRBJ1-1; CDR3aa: CASSGMTTLNTEAFF; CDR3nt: TGTGCCAGCAGCGGAATGACAACCCTGAACACTGAAGCTTTCTTT
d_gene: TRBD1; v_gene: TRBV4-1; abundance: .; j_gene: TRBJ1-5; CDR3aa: CASSQDLNRGMLNPNSNQPQHF; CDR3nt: TGCGCCAGCAGCCAAGATCTAAACAGGGGGATGTTGAACCCTAATAGCAATCAGCCCCAGCATTTT